These T cell receptor beta chains were read from a single sample in a study of early T cells in non-severe SARS-CoV-2 infection. TCRdb fed the 5' RACE reads into MiXCR, producing one record per CDR3 protein. The sample lists over 25,000 distinct CDR3 sequences, over 3.5% occurring once. Sequencing was carried out using whole blood. Source of these receptors: an adult who was a healthcare worker with PCR-confirmed SARS-CoV-2 infection or an uninfected control (not recorded which). Each CDR3 is given with its conserved first and last residue. The D gene is left open where the match is weak. Size is omitted from some rows. Given values are once, few, many or a class for expanded clones.

size: many
D: NA
V: TRBV10-3
J: TRBJ2-1
DNA: TGTGCCATCAGTGAACCCAGCGGGGAGCAGTTCTTC
CDR3: CAISEPSGEQFF

size: few
D: NA
V: TRBV24-1
J: TRBJ2-1
DNA: TGTGCCACCAGTGATGTTGACAGCTACAATGAGCAGTTCTTC
CDR3: CATSDVDSYNEQFF

size: NA
D: TRBD2
V: TRBV20-1
J: TRBJ2-7
DNA: TGCAGTGCTAGAAGGACTAGCGCCTACGAGCAGTACTTC
CDR3: CSARRTSAYEQYF

size: NA
D: NA
V: TRBV7-2
J: TRBJ2-1
DNA: TGTGCCAGCAGCTTGTTCGTGTACAATGAGCAGTTCTTC
CDR3: CASSLFVYNEQFF

size: many
D: NA
V: TRBV9
J: TRBJ2-2
DNA: TGTGCCAGCAGCGTTACGACCGCCGGGGAGCTGTTTTTT
CDR3: CASSVTTAGELFF

size: many
D: NA
V: TRBV11-1
J: TRBJ2-5
DNA: TGTGCCAGCAGCTTATTCTCCTGGGCGCGGAGTCAAGAGACCCAGTACTTC
CDR3: CASSLFSWARSQETQYF

size: many
D: NA
V: TRBV7-9
J: TRBJ1-5
DNA: TGTGCCAGCAGCTTAGTCAATCAGCCCCAGCATTTT
CDR3: CASSLVNQPQHF

size: many
D: NA
V: TRBV30
J: TRBJ2-7
DNA: TGTGCCTGGAGTGCAGTACGCGGGGAACCCTACGAGCAGTACTTC
CDR3: CAWSAVRGEPYEQYF

size: NA
D: NA
V: TRBV7-6
J: TRBJ2-3
DNA: TGTGCCGGCAGCTCCCTCGGAGTTGGAGATACGCAGTATTTT
CDR3: CAGSSLGVGDTQYF

size: NA
D: TRBD1
V: TRBV11-2
J: TRBJ2-2
DNA: TGTGCCAGCAGCTTCCGCCCTACAGGGGGTAACACCGGGGAGCTGTTTTTT
CDR3: CASSFRPTGGNTGELFF

size: many
D: TRBD1
V: TRBV20-1
J: TRBJ1-2
DNA: TGCAGTGCTAGAGGAAGTGACAGGACAGGGGGCTACACCTTC
CDR3: CSARGSDRTGGYTF

size: many
D: NA
V: TRBV10-3
J: TRBJ2-5
DNA: TGTGCCATCAGTGAGGGGGAGACCCAGTACTTC
CDR3: CAISEGETQYF

size: many
D: NA
V: TRBV19
J: TRBJ2-3
DNA: TGTGCCAGTAGTCCCCCCGGCGGGGGCACAGATACGCAGTATTTT
CDR3: CASSPPGGGTDTQYF

size: NA
D: NA
V: TRBV29-1
J: TRBJ1-1
DNA: TGCAGCGTTGCGGAGGTGTGGAACACTGAAGCTTTCTTT
CDR3: CSVAEVWNTEAFF

size: many
D: TRBD1
V: TRBV6-6
J: TRBJ1-2
DNA: TGTGCCAGCAGTGCAACAGGGGCTGGCTATGGCTACACCTTC
CDR3: CASSATGAGYGYTF

size: many
D: NA
V: TRBV3-1
J: TRBJ1-2
DNA: TGTGCCAGCAGCCAATTAGCAGGGGACTATGGCTACACCTTC
CDR3: CASSQLAGDYGYTF

size: few
D: NA
V: TRBV7-6
J: TRBJ2-7
DNA: TGTGCCAGCAGCTTAGAGGTTTCGGGGATCTACGAGCAGTACTTC
CDR3: CASSLEVSGIYEQYF